The 8 T cell receptor beta chains reported below all come from one sample, sequenced in a study of CD8+CD57+ T cells in acquired aplastic anemia. The TCR beta profiling, which covered VDJ combination and CDR3 sequence, was carried out using genomic DNA as the template. TCRdb re-called the reads through MiXCR, storing one row per CDR3 protein. This sample has 250,000 to 300,000 distinct CDR3 sequences, with approximately 57% found just once. The sample taken for sequencing was sorted CD4+, CD8+, or CD8+CD57+ T cells (not recorded which) from PBMCs. Receptors originate from a human donor with severe aplastic anemia or a healthy control (not recorded which).

The rearrangement links TRBV7-6 to TRBJ1-5; D unclear. In germline, CDR1 is SGHVS, CDR2 FNYEAQ. The CDR3 is 14 amino acids. V was cut by 2 bases and J by 7 bases, with 12 bases left in between. In DNA, the CDR3 is TGTGCCAGCAGCTTAACCGACAAACGGCAGCCCCAGCATTTT. Translated, it gives CASSLTDKRQPQHF.

This clonotype was counted at least ten times. The chain employs TRBV11-2 and TRBJ2-7, with 7 bases identical to TRBD1. Germline lookup yields CDR1 SGHAT and CDR2 FQNNGV. This CDR3 has 14 residues. V lost 2 bases and J lost 5; bases outside the gene matches: 6. The CDR3 here is CASSLQTGQNEQYF. The DNA for the CDR3 is TGTGCCAGCAGCTTACAGACAGGGCAAAACGAGCAGTACTTC.

The chain carries TRBV2 and TRBJ2-1; tentative D call: TRBD1 (5 bases). The germline V gene has CDR1 SNHLY and CDR2 FYNNEI. The V end was cut by 4 bases, the J end by 9 bases, with 10 bases between. The CDR3 sequence is 12 residues long. This CDR3 is CASSGQGSEQFF. Here the CDR3 DNA reads TGTGCCAGCAGTGGCCAGGGAAGTGAGCAGTTCTTC.

V is TRBV5-4 and J is TRBJ2-5; no definite D call. The CDR3 is 14 residues long. Germline CDR1 and CDR2: SGHNT and YYREEE (reference sequence). The V and J ends lost 1 base and 5 bases respectively, with 12 bases between them. DNA of the CDR3: TGTGCCAGCAGCTTGAAAACTGGTGTTGAGACCCAGTACTTC. Translation gives CASSLKTGVETQYF.

The rearrangement uses TRBV4-2 and TRBJ2-2; 9 bases align to TRBD1. In germline, CDR1 is LGHNA, CDR2 YNFKEQ. The CDR3 covers 16 residues. The ends lost 3 bases at V and 7 bases at J; junction bases unmatched: 9. This chain's CDR3 is CASSHWTGALGGELFF. The DNA of the CDR3 is TGTGCCAGCAGCCATTGGACAGGGGCGTTGGGCGGGGAGCTGTTTTTT.

This clonotype was seen at least ten times. The CDR3 spells CASSQQGWDTEAFF. The CDR3 DNA follows: TGTGCCAGCAGCCAACAGGGGTGGGACACTGAAGCTTTCTTT. The chain couples TRBV5-6 to TRBJ1-1; 7 nucleotides match TRBD1. The CDR3 is 14 amino acids. The ends lost 4 bases at V and 3 bases at J; junction bases unmatched: 6. The germline CDR1 and CDR2 sequences are SGHDT and YYEEEE.

This clonotype was recorded at least ten times. The rearrangement links TRBV5-1 to TRBJ1-3, with TRBD1 matching 7 bases. Germline V lookup: CDR1 SGHRS, CDR2 YFSETQ. The length of the CDR3 is 15 residues. The J segment lost 0 bases and the V segment lost 3 bases, leaving 3 bases of the junction unmatched. The DNA of the CDR3 is TGCGCCAGCAGCTCCGGGGACAGCTCTGGAAACACCATATATTTT. This sequence encodes CASSSGDSSGNTIYF.

The V call is TRBV20-1, the J call TRBJ2-3; tentatively, D is TRBD2 (6 bases). This CDR3 region has 10 residues. The V gene's germline CDR1 is DFQATT and CDR2 SNEGSKA (reference sequence). The V end lost 6 bases, the J end lost 15 bases, and 16 bases lay between the germline ends. The CDR3 here is CSASGTLGYF. The CDR3 DNA sequence: TGCAGTGCGTCCGGGACTTTGGGTTATTTT.